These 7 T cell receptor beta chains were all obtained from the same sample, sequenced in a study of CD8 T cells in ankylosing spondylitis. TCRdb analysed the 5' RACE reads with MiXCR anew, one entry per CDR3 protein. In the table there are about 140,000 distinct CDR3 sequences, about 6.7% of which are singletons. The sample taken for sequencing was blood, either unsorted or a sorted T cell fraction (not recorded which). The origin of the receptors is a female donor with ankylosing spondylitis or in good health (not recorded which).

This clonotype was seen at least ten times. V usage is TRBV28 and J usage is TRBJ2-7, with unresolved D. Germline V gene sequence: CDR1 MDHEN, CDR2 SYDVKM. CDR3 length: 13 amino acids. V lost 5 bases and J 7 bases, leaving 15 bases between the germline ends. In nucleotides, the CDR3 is TGTGCCAGCAGTCCCAGACTCCTCCTGGAGCAGTACTTC. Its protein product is CASSPRLLLEQYF.

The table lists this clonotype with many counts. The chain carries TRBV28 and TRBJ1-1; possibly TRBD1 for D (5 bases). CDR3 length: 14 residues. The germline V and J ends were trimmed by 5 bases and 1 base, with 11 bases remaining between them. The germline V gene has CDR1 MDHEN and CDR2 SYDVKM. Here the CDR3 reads CASSPGGANTEAFF. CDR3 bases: TGTGCCAGCAGTCCTGGAGGGGCGAACACTGAAGCTTTCTTT.

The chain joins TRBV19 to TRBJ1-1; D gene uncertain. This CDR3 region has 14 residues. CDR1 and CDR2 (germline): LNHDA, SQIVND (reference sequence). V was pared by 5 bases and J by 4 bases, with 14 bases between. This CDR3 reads CASSARGWGTEAFF. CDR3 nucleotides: TGTGCCAGTAGTGCACGGGGATGGGGCACTGAAGCTTTCTTT. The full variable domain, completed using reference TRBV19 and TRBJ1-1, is DGGITQSPKYLFRKEGQNVTLSCEQNLNHDAMYWYRQDPGQGLRLIYYSQIVNDFQKGDIAEGYSVSREKKESFPLTVTSAQKNPTAFYLCASSARGWGTEAFFGQGTRLTVV.

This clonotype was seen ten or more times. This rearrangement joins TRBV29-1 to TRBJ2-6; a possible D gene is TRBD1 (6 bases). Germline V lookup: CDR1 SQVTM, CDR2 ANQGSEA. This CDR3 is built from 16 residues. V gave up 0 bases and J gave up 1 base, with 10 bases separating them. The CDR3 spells CSVEDEGGSGANVLTF. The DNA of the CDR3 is TGCAGCGTTGAAGATGAAGGGGGTTCTGGGGCCAACGTCCTGACTTTC.

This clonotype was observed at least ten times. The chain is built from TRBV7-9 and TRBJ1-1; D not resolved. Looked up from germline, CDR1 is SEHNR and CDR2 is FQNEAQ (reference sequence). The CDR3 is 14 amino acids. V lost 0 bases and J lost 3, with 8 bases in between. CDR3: CASSLALGYTEAFF. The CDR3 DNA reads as TGTGCCAGCAGCTTAGCGTTGGGTTACACTGAAGCTTTCTTT.

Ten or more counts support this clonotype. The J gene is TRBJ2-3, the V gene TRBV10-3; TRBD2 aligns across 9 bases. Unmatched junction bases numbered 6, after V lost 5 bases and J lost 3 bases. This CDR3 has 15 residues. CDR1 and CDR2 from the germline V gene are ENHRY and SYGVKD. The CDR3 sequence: CAISSGGGATDTQYF. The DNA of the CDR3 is TGTGCCATCAGTTCGGGCGGGGGGGCTACAGATACGCAGTATTTT.

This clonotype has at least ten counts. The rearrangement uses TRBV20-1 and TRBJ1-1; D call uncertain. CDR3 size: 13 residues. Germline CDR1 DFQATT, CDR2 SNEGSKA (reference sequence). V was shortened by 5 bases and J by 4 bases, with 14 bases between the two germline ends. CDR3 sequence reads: CSASTESVTEAFF. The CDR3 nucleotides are TGCAGTGCTTCGACGGAATCCGTCACTGAAGCTTTCTTT.